These T cell receptor beta chains were read from a single sample in a study of T cells and copy number aberrations in small-cell lung cancer. Produced via immunoSEQ multiplex PCR; TCRdb's table is partial and in-frame only. The sample contains around 9,200 clones, roughly 85% of which appear only once. Sequencing used normal tissue next to the tumor. The receptors come from a man aged 60-69 years with small cell lung cancer. Both conserved end residues are part of each CDR3. The order of the fields is J gene, CDR3 length, V gene, D gene, CDR3 protein. A D gene is named only where the DNA matches it firmly.

TRBJ2-7 13 TRBV27 TRBD1 CASSSGQGPEQYF
TRBJ2-7 15 TRBV11-2 NA CASSLRRTGEYEQYF
TRBJ2-3 13 TRBV9 NA CASSVAGGQKQYF
TRBJ2-1 17 TRBV21-1 NA CASSKETSGRAYNEQFF
TRBJ1-1 9 TRBV5-8 NA CASSSWVFF
TRBJ1-2 14 TRBV6-5 NA CASSAQVGLYGYTF
TRBJ2-7 14 TRBV19 TRBD1 CASRGTGQGTEQYF
TRBJ2-1 11 TRBV30 NA CAWDVGNEQFF
TRBJ2-7 19 TRBV27 TRBD2 CASSFRTDAGTRKLYEQYF
TRBJ1-6 13 TRBV28 TRBD1 CASSSYRGSPLHF
TRBJ1-2 13 TRBV10-2 NA CASSESIGGGYTF
TRBJ1-2 13 TRBV28 NA CVSSLSGEAGYTF
TRBJ2-2 13 TRBV2 NA CASSEITTGELFF
TRBJ1-1 14 TRBV6-6 TRBD1 CASSHLRGPGEAFF
TRBJ2-5 15 TRBV4-1 NA CASSQVRGSLETQYF
TRBJ1-5 15 TRBV19 NA CASSQDGGGQQPQHF
TRBJ1-1 13 TRBV9 NA CASSVGGATEAFF
TRBJ2-3 15 TRBV29-1 NA CSVEANAGGPDTQYF
TRBJ1-5 13 TRBV10-2 NA CASSDRSNQPQHF
TRBJ2-2 14 TRBV25-1 TRBD1 CASRGQGPGGELFF
NA 13 TRBV6-1 TRBD1 CALRDREPYEQYF
TRBJ2-2 17 TRBV9 TRBD2 CASSVPTSGPVTGELFF
TRBJ1-4 15 TRBV6-6 NA CASSYSRTYNEKLFF
TRBJ2-7 14 TRBV9 NA CASSVGHGSYEQYF
TRBJ1-5 15 TRBV12-5 TRBD1 CASALGTGGNQPQHF
TRBJ2-4 17 TRBV9 TRBD2 CASSVGLAGPGENIQYF
TRBJ1-1 14 TRBV7-9 TRBD1 CASSPGTGGPEAFF
TRBJ2-3 16 TRBV9 TRBD2 CASSVGDSGRRDTQYF
TRBJ1-2 15 TRBV27 NA CASRFGWAGFYGYTF
TRBJ2-3 17 TRBV6-4 NA CASSDFGESAFTDTQYF
TRBJ2-5 16 TRBV11-2 TRBD1 CASSFAGTGAGETQYF
TRBJ1-1 16 TRBV21-1 NA CASSSIQGWWNTEAFF
TRBJ1-3 14 TRBV5-1 NA CASSTLGQANTIYF
TRBJ2-2 17 TRBV19 NA CASSPSGRTRGTGELFF
TRBJ2-5 14 TRBV5-1 NA CASSLDEEQETQYF
TRBJ1-1 17 TRBV18 NA CASSLSGGSKENTEAFF
TRBJ2-3 16 TRBV7-8 NA CASSLVFETSTDTQYF
TRBJ1-3 15 TRBV5-1 NA CASRGDEGSGNTIYF
TRBJ2-7 13 TRBV11-2 NA CASSTHSMGEQYF
TRBJ2-7 11 TRBV7-9 NA CASSFRGEQYF
TRBJ1-2 13 TRBV19 NA CASSIDRGLHYTF
TRBJ2-2 14 TRBV5-1 NA CASSRVSSTGELFF
TRBJ2-6 18 TRBV30 NA CTWNSETGVFSGANVLTF
TRBJ2-5 15 TRBV7-8 TRBD2 CASSFSGTYQETQYF
TRBJ1-4 15 TRBV30 NA CPRSGGSATNEKLFF
TRBJ2-1 13 TRBV19 TRBD2 CASSRAQRGEQFF
TRBJ2-7 15 TRBV7-8 TRBD2 CASSQGTSGYYEQYF
TRBJ1-1 13 TRBV6-4 NA CASSDSSNTEAFF
TRBJ1-5 13 TRBV15 NA CATSRASSQPQHF
TRBJ1-3 15 TRBV6-6 TRBD1 CASRGQGGPGNTIYF
TRBJ1-5 16 TRBV6-4 NA CASSDCGSKYPEPQHF
TRBJ2-3 15 TRBV10-3 TRBD2 CAISSIGGSTDTQYF
TRBJ2-2 16 TRBV27 TRBD2 CASSPELAGVTGELFF
TRBJ1-2 13 TRBV6-5 NA CASSSTSGYGYTF
TRBJ1-1 13 TRBV18 NA CASSRDLNTEAFF
TRBJ1-1 16 TRBV11-2 TRBD1 CASSLSPGQGYTEAFF
TRBJ1-4 16 TRBV9 TRBD1 CASSAFPGQFNEKLFF
TRBJ2-2 14 TRBV5-1 NA CASRRGMGTGELFF
TRBJ1-3 13 TRBV19 TRBD1 CASSPDRVNTIYF
TRBJ2-1 15 TRBV30 TRBD2 CARTSGSLTRNEQFF